These 26 T cell receptor beta chains were all obtained from the same sample, sequenced in a study of blood T cell repertoires in COVID-19 (dated by TCRdb to the early 2020s). The library was obtained by the immunoSEQ multiplex PCR assay. The table comes from immuneACCESS by way of TCRdb, which keeps in-frame sequences with V and J called. Part of the clones is missing from these tables; in studies checked, under half for an unresolved V gene and the rest for unknown reasons. The table for this sample lists approximately 220,000 clones; about 85% of them were counted only once. Jointly, the top ten make up 15% to 20% of the sample. The sample comprised PBMCs or T cells enriched from blood (not recorded which). Receptors were obtained from a man aged 35-49 years who had recovered from COVID-19.

The chain has TRBV2 and TRBJ1-1; 8 nucleotides agree with TRBD1. The germline gives CDR1 SNHLY, CDR2 FYNNEI. The CDR3 runs to 14 residues. The V segment lost 9 bases and the J segment 5 bases; nucleotides outside the gene matches: 11. The CDR3: CASSPQGARTEAFF. DNA of the CDR3: TGTGCCAGTTCCCCCCAGGGGGCGAGGACTGAAGCTTTCTTT. Based on the CDR3 plus reference TRBV2 and TRBJ1-1, the full variable domain is EPEVTQTPSHQVTQMGQEVILRCVPISNHLYFYWYRQILGQKVEFLVSFYNNEISEKSEIFDDQFSVERPDGSNFTLKIRSTKLEDSAMYFCASSPQGARTEAFFGQGTRLTVV.

V is TRBV19 and J is TRBJ2-7; TRBD2 agrees at 8 bases. Looked up from germline, CDR1 is LNHDA and CDR2 is SQIVND (reference sequence). The CDR3 covers 15 residues. V dropped 3 bases and J dropped 0; count of bases not matched to a gene: 4. CDR3 in DNA: TGTGCCAGTAGTATTCGGGAGGGGAGCTCCTACGAGCAGTACTTC. Protein: CASSIREGSSYEQYF.

This chain uses TRBV29-1 with TRBJ1-2, with 7 bases that match TRBD1. CDR1 and CDR2 from the germline V gene are SQVTM and ANQGSEA. The CDR3 has 12 residues. Trimming cost V 5 bases and J 4 bases; bases outside gene matches: 4. The CDR3 loop is CSVRGGSYGYTF. CDR3 coding DNA: TGCAGCGTTAGAGGGGGCAGCTATGGCTACACCTTC.

The CDR3 nucleotides read TGTGCCAGCAGCTTCTTTGGGGCTGAGGCAAGGATCACTGAAGCTTTCTTT. Its translation is CASSFFGAEARITEAFF. The chain is built from TRBV11-2 and TRBJ1-1; tentative D call: TRBD1 (5 bases). This CDR3 has 17 residues. Per the germline V gene, CDR1 is SGHAT and CDR2 is FQNNGV. The V and J ends lost 3 bases and 4 bases respectively, with 21 bases between them.

Only one count was recorded for this clone. This chain uses TRBV25-1 with TRBJ1-1, with D unclear. The V end was cut by 5 bases, the J end by 10 bases, with 11 bases between. Germline assignment: CDR1 MGHDK and CDR2 SYGVNS. CDR3 length: 11 residues. CDR3 in amino acids: CASSINFLAFF. CDR3 sequence (DNA): TGTGCCAGCAGTATAAATTTCCTAGCTTTCTTT.

The gene calls are TRBV7-8 and TRBJ2-1, with 14 bases aligning to TRBD2. Losses at the gene ends were 3 bases for V and 9 bases for J; bases not matched to a gene: 7. Germline-derived CDR1 and CDR2 are SGHVS and FQNEAQ. There are 16 residues in the CDR3. The CDR3 coding sequence is TGTGCCAGCAGCTTTCCGGGACTAGCGGGAGTAAGTGAGCAGTTCTTC. Protein sequence: CASSFPGLAGVSEQFF.

The J gene is TRBJ2-4, the V gene TRBV29-1; 13 bases map to TRBD2. This CDR3 spans 15 amino acids. Germline V gene lookup returns CDR1 SQVTM and CDR2 ANQGSEA. V gave up 6 bases and J gave up 9 bases; unmatched junction bases: 11. The chain's CDR3 is CSVVLAGGGRTIQYF. CDR3 sequence (DNA): TGCAGCGTAGTACTAGCGGGAGGGGGGAGGACCATTCAGTACTTC. Full variable domain (remainder filled in from reference TRBV29-1 and TRBJ2-4): SAVISQKPSRDICQRGTSLTIQCQVDSQVTMMFWYRQQPGQSLTLIATANQGSEATYESGFVIDKFPISRPNLTFSTLTVSNMSPEDSSIYLCSVVLAGGGRTIQYFGAGTRLSVL.

The chain carries TRBV11-2 and TRBJ2-7; D not certain. Trimming cost V 5 bases and J 1 base, with 15 bases left between them. CDR1 is SGHAT, CDR2 FQNNGV, per germline. The CDR3 is made up of 15 amino acids. The CDR3 bases are TGTGCCAGCAGCCCCCCCGGCAGGCCATCCTACGAGCAGTACTTC. It encodes CASSPPGRPSYEQYF.

CDR3 loop: CATSRYDMIGELFF. CDR3 bases: TGTGCCACCAGCAGATACGACATGATCGGGGAGCTGTTTTTT. The J gene is TRBJ2-2, the V gene TRBV15; D remains unclear. V lost 2 bases to trimming and J lost 7 bases, with 11 bases between them. The CDR3 is 14 residues long. Germline-derived CDR1 and CDR2 are LNHNV and YYDKDF (reference sequence).

This chain links TRBV30 with TRBJ1-5; 7 nucleotides agree with TRBD1. CDR1 and CDR2 (germline): GTSNPN, SVGIG (reference sequence). V was clipped by 2 bases and J by 2 bases; unmatched bases: 3. The CDR3 sequence is 14 residues long. The CDR3: CAWSPDRGNQPQHF. Here the CDR3 DNA reads TGTGCCTGGAGTCCAGACAGGGGCAATCAGCCCCAGCATTTT. The complete variable domain, with remaining parts taken from reference TRBV30 and TRBJ1-5, reads SQTIHQWPATLVQPVGSPLSLECTVEGTSNPNLYWYRQAAGRGLQLLFYSVGIGQISSEVPQNLSASRPQDRQFILSSKKLLLSDSGFYLCAWSPDRGNQPQHFGDGTRLSIL.

The V gene is TRBV11-2, the J gene TRBJ1-3, with D possibly matching TRBD1 (6 bases). Per the germline V gene, CDR1 is SGHAT and CDR2 is FQNNGV. This CDR3 has 14 amino acids. Trimming stripped 3 bases from V and 3 bases from J, with 9 bases between. The CDR3 DNA follows: TGTGCCAGCAGCTTTGGACAGAGTGGAAACACCATATATTTT. Its translation is CASSFGQSGNTIYF. The full variable domain, with the rest looked up from reference TRBV11-2 and TRBJ1-3, is EAGVAQSPRYKIIEKRQSVAFWCNPISGHATLYWYQQILGQGPKLLIQFQNNGVVDDSQLPKDRFSAERLKGVDSTLKIQPAKLEDSAVYLCASSFGQSGNTIYFGEGSWLTVV.

The chain uses TRBV18 and TRBJ2-1, with D possibly being TRBD1 (6 bases). Germline CDR1 is KGHSH and CDR2 is LQKENI. The CDR3 is 15 amino acids. Trimming took off 6 bases at V and 5 bases at J, with 17 bases between the two ends. The CDR3: CASSQGQVPNNEQFF. DNA of the CDR3: TGTGCCAGCTCCCAGGGGCAGGTCCCCAACAATGAGCAGTTCTTC.

The rearrangement links TRBV11-3 to TRBJ2-1; 7 bases map to TRBD2. CDR1 is SGHNT, CDR2 YENEEA, per germline. J gave up 8 bases and V 1 base, and 5 bases lay outside the gene matches. CDR3 length: 14 amino acids. CDR3: CASSLGLAADEQFF. The CDR3, as DNA: TGTGCCAGCAGCTTAGGGCTAGCGGCGGATGAGCAGTTCTTC.

The J gene is TRBJ2-7, the V gene TRBV11-2; TRBD2 might be the D (5 bases). CDR3 length: 14 amino acids. V shed 4 bases and J shed 2 bases, with 12 bases lying between them. Germline values: CDR1 SGHAT, CDR2 FQNNGV. The CDR3 loop reads CASSWGSGTYEQYF. DNA of the CDR3: TGTGCCAGCAGCTGGGGATCGGGGACCTACGAGCAGTACTTC.

The rearrangement uses TRBV20-1 and TRBJ2-7, with D possibly matching TRBD1 (5 bases). The CDR3 has 13 amino acids. The V gene lost 3 bases and the J gene lost 4 bases, with 13 bases spanning the gap. The germline gives CDR1 DFQATT, CDR2 SNEGSKA (reference sequence). Written as DNA, the CDR3 is TGCAGTGCTAGTTACGACAGTCCGTACGAGCAGTACTTC. Encoded protein: CSASYDSPYEQYF.

The chain uses TRBV11-3 and TRBJ1-2, with a weak D call TRBD1 (6 bases). Trimming took off 0 bases at V and 4 bases at J, with 12 bases between the two ends. Germline V gives CDR1 SGHNT, CDR2 YENEEA. The CDR3 spans 15 residues. The CDR3 DNA reads as TGTGCCAGCAGCTTAGATTACAGGGAGGGCTATGGCTACACCTTC. It is translated as CASSLDYREGYGYTF.

The rearrangement links TRBV7-3 to TRBJ1-5; weak D call: TRBD1 (5 bases). This CDR3 has 13 residues. The V gene lost 5 bases and the J gene lost 7 bases, with 12 bases spanning the gap. The germline V gene encodes CDR1 SGHTA and CDR2 FQGTGA. CDR3 in amino acids: CASSQGWGQPQHF. The CDR3 DNA reads TGTGCCAGCAGCCAAGGATGGGGCCAGCCCCAGCATTTT. Supplemented by reference TRBV7-3 and TRBJ1-5, the full variable domain reads GAGVSQTPSNKVTEKGKYVELRCDPISGHTALYWYRQSLGQGPEFLIYFQGTGAADDSGLPNDRFFAVRPEGSVSTLKIQRTERGDSAVYLCASSQGWGQPQHFGDGTRLSIL.

The chain joins TRBV7-9 to TRBJ2-7; D possibly corresponds to TRBD2 (6 bases). Germline V gene sequence: CDR1 SEHNR, CDR2 FQNEAQ (reference sequence). Trimming shortened V by 2 bases and J by 5 bases, and 16 bases separated the two germline ends. The CDR3 contains 15 residues. CDR3 nucleotides: TGTGCCAGCAGCTTAAGTGGAGGGCTTGGGGACGAGCAGTACTTC. Its protein product is CASSLSGGLGDEQYF. The entire variable domain, with the rest obtained from reference TRBV7-9 and TRBJ2-7, is as follows: DTGVSQNPRHKITKRGQNVTFRCDPISEHNRLYWYRQTLGQGPEFLTYFQNEAQLEKSRLLSDRFSAERPKGSFSTLEIQRTEQGDSAMYLCASSLSGGLGDEQYFGPGTRLTVT.

The chain has TRBV3-1 (or the pseudogene TRBV3-2) and TRBJ2-7; TRBD1 aligns across 7 bases. Trimming at V came to 8 bases and at J to 4 bases, leaving 8 bases not matched to a gene. The CDR3 sequence is 13 residues long. Germline V lookup: CDR1 LGHDT, CDR2 YNNKEL (reference sequence). In DNA, the CDR3 is TGTGCCAGCTCTAGACAGGGTCGGTACGAGCAGTACTTC. Translation gives CASSRQGRYEQYF.

This chain links TRBV3-1 (or the pseudogene TRBV3-2) with TRBJ1-2; 7 nucleotides match TRBD1. Germline V gene sequence: CDR1 LGHDT, CDR2 YNNKEL (reference sequence). V trimming: 4 bases; J trimming: 5 bases; junction bases outside the gene matches: 7. CDR3 size: 14 residues. The CDR3 nucleotides read TGTGCCAGCAGCCTGGGACAGATAAAGTATGGCTACACCTTC. It codes for CASSLGQIKYGYTF.

The chain is built from TRBV5-4 and TRBJ2-7; 11 bases fit TRBD1. Trimming at V came to 5 bases and at J to 5 bases, leaving 9 bases not matched to a gene. Germline V gene data show CDR1 as SGHNT and CDR2 as YYREEE (reference sequence). This CDR3 spans 15 amino acids. CDR3 protein: CASSPVGDRGDEQYF. Here the CDR3 DNA reads TGTGCCAGCAGTCCAGTGGGGGACAGGGGGGACGAGCAGTACTTC.

V is TRBV5-6 and J is TRBJ2-1, with 10 bases aligning to TRBD2. CDR1 and CDR2 (germline): SGHDT, YYEEEE. Losses at the gene ends were 4 bases for V and 9 bases for J; bases not matched to a gene: 7. The CDR3 length is 14 residues. CDR3 in amino acids: CASSASLAGIEQFF. DNA for the CDR3: TGTGCCAGCAGCGCCTCACTAGCGGGAATTGAGCAGTTCTTC.

The rearrangement joins TRBV5-4 to TRBJ2-7, with a tentative D call TRBD2 (6 bases). Trimming left V 4 bases short and J 0 bases short, with 14 bases between. The CDR3 runs 15 residues. The V gene's germline CDR1 is SGHNT and CDR2 YYREEE (reference sequence). The CDR3 DNA follows: TGTGCCAGCAGCGCCCGAGGGGAGGACTCCTACGAGCAGTACTTC. Translating gives CASSARGEDSYEQYF.

J is TRBJ1-1 and V is TRBV28; no clear D. The V end was cut by 7 bases, the J end by 4 bases, with 19 bases between. From germline, CDR1 is MDHEN and CDR2 SYDVKM. CDR3 size: 15 residues. The CDR3 DNA is TGTGCCAGCACCACTAAATGGGGTGGGAGCACTGAAGCTTTCTTT. It yields the protein CASTTKWGGSTEAFF.

The V gene is TRBV27, the J gene TRBJ2-7, with no clear D. Germline V lookup: CDR1 MNHEY, CDR2 SMNVEV (reference sequence). Deletions cut 6 bases from V and 6 bases from J, with 15 bases between. This CDR3 comprises 13 residues. DNA of the CDR3: TGTGCCAGCAGGATGCTAGAAGGCGCCGAGCAGTACTTC. Amino acid sequence: CASRMLEGAEQYF.

This clone has just a few counts. The rearrangement uses TRBV6-1 and TRBJ2-7; 9 positions match TRBD1. The CDR3 is 15 residues long. From germline, CDR1 is MNHNS and CDR2 SASEGT. Germline trimming cut 0 bases from V and 0 bases from J; bases unmatched to any gene: 0. CDR3 region: CASSEATGGSYEQYF. In DNA, the CDR3 is TGTGCCAGCAGTGAAGCGACAGGGGGCTCCTACGAGCAGTACTTC.